The 8 T cell receptor beta chains reported below all come from one sample, sequenced in a study of robustness of blood B and T cell sequencing. TCR beta repertoires were quantified from mRNA rather than genomic DNA. The cDNA carried a universal priming site added by a 5' template-switch oligo. Each cDNA molecule was tagged by a 12-nucleotide random UMI. TCRdb called the PCR reads again in MiXCR, with one record for every CDR3 protein. The sample holds 3,600 or so distinct CDR3 sequences; more than 50% are singletons and the top ten take roughly 28%. Source material: peripheral blood. The source is a human donor in good health.

This clonotype occurred a few times. The chain recombines TRBV5-4 with TRBJ2-7, with a tentative D call TRBD2 (6 bases). The CDR3 runs 13 residues. Germline CDR1 reads SGHNT; CDR2 reads YYREEE (reference sequence). V gave up 7 bases and J gave up 4 bases, with 15 bases separating them. The CDR3 here is CASATGLLYEQYF. The CDR3 region has the DNA TGTGCCAGCGCTACGGGACTGCTATACGAGCAGTACTTC.

This chain joins TRBV5-1 and TRBJ2-1, with D tentatively TRBD2 (6 bases). CDR3 length: 16 amino acids. Trimming cost V 5 bases and J 0 bases, with 15 bases left between them. Germline assignment: CDR1 SGHRS and CDR2 YFSETQ. CDR3 nucleotides: TGCGCCAGCAGGCGGGAAGTCCCGAGCTCCTACAATGAGCAGTTCTTC. Translating gives CASRREVPSSYNEQFF. Drawing the rest from reference TRBV5-1 and TRBJ2-1, the complete variable domain is KAGVTQTPRYLIKTRGQQVTLSCSPISGHRSVSWYQQTPGQGLQFLFEYFSETQRNKGNFPGRFSGRQFSNSRSEMNVSTLELGDSALYLCASRREVPSSYNEQFFGPGTRLTVL.

This chain joins TRBV6-1 and TRBJ1-1, with D maybe TRBD1 (5 bases). The CDR3 extends over 14 amino acids. CDR1 is MNHNS and CDR2 is SASEGT in the germline V gene. V lost 6 bases to trimming and J lost 4 bases, with 15 bases between them. This CDR3 is CASSAGGGGTEAFF. DNA of the CDR3: TGTGCCAGCAGCGCCGGGGGGGGAGGCACTGAAGCTTTCTTT.

The J gene is TRBJ1-3, the V gene TRBV10-3, with TRBD1 identical over 8 bases. Germline CDR1 ENHRY, CDR2 SYGVKD. Trimming took 5 bases from V and 3 from J; bases not matched to a gene: 6. CDR3 length: 15 amino acids. For the CDR3, the DNA is TGTGCCATCAGTCGACAGGGGCTAAATGGAAACACCATATATTTT. It codes for CAISRQGLNGNTIYF.

The genes are TRBV10-3 and TRBJ1-1; 7 nucleotides agree with TRBD1. The J segment lost 5 bases and the V segment lost 5 bases, leaving 5 bases of the junction unmatched. The CDR3 has 13 amino acids. The germline V gene encodes CDR1 ENHRY and CDR2 SYGVKD. The CDR3 nucleotides are TGTGCCATCAGTACAGGGGAGGGGACTGAAGCTTTCTTT. Protein: CAISTGEGTEAFF.

J is TRBJ1-6 and V is TRBV10-1; 8 positions match TRBD1. Germline lookup yields CDR1 WNHNN and CDR2 SYGVQD (reference sequence). V shed 0 bases, J shed 7 bases, and the junction held 26 bases outside the gene matches. This CDR3 comprises 23 residues. CDR3 sequence (DNA): TGCGCCAGCAGTGAGTCGGGCAGGGGGCCCCCAATAGGCCTATCGACGGGAAATTCACCCCTCCACTTT. Translating it yields CASSESGRGPPIGLSTGNSPLHF.

This chain links TRBV6-5 with TRBJ1-1; the match to TRBD1 covers 10 bases. CDR3 size: 17 residues. Losses at the gene ends were 0 bases for V and 3 bases for J; bases not matched to a gene: 7. Germline V gene sequence: CDR1 MNHEY, CDR2 SVGAGI. This chain's CDR3 is CASSYSGQGRVDTEAFF. Here the CDR3 DNA reads TGTGCCAGCAGTTACTCGGGACAGGGGCGCGTGGACACTGAAGCTTTCTTT.

The rearrangement links TRBV10-3 to TRBJ2-7; tentative D call: TRBD1 (6 bases). The V end lost 4 bases, the J end lost 0 bases, and 16 bases lay between the germline ends. CDR1 is ENHRY, CDR2 SYGVKD, per germline. This CDR3 is built from 16 residues. CDR3 protein: CAISGTQGQSSYEQYF. The DNA for the CDR3 is TGTGCCATCAGTGGTACCCAGGGGCAGAGCTCCTACGAGCAGTACTTC.